The rows below give T cell receptor beta chains drawn from one sample of a study of long-term antiretroviral therapy in people with HIV. Sequenced by immunoSEQ multiplex PCR; TCRdb stores in-frame clones only, minus some. This sample has around 28,000 clones, with approximately 91% found just once. Sample: unsorted PBMCs, taken 3.1 years after starting antiretroviral therapy. The receptors were sampled from a young man with HIV. Each CDR3 is given with its conserved first and last residue. The order of the fields is CDR3 DNA, CDR3 protein, V gene, CDR3 length, clone size, J gene, D gene. The D gene is left open where the match is weak. Not all rows give a size; the values are once, few, many and, for expanded clones, a class.

CDR3nt: TGTGCCAGCAGCCTCGTGGGCAGGGGCACCGGGGAGCTGTTTTTT
CDR3aa: CASSLVGRGTGELFF
v_gene: TRBV6-1
len: 15
abundance: NA
j_gene: TRBJ2-2
d_gene: NA

CDR3nt: TGTGCCAGCAGTTACGGCACTAGCCGCTTCTTC
CDR3aa: CASSYGTSRFF
v_gene: TRBV6-5
len: 11
abundance: NA
j_gene: TRBJ2-1
d_gene: NA

CDR3nt: TGTGCCAGCAGCTTAATCGATTACAATGAGCAGTTCTTC
CDR3aa: CASSLIDYNEQFF
v_gene: TRBV7-2
len: 13
abundance: once
j_gene: TRBJ2-1
d_gene: NA

CDR3nt: TGTGCCAGCAGTCGGGACAGGGGTGCAGATACGCAGTATTTT
CDR3aa: CASSRDRGADTQYF
v_gene: TRBV6-1
len: 14
abundance: once
j_gene: TRBJ2-3
d_gene: TRBD1

CDR3nt: TGTGCCAGCAGCCTCGGGTTTGGGACTGACACGGGTGAGCAGTTCTTC
CDR3aa: CASSLGFGTDTGEQFF
v_gene: TRBV5-4
len: 16
abundance: NA
j_gene: TRBJ2-1
d_gene: NA

CDR3nt: TGTGCCTGGAGTGGGGGACTTAACCTCTACGAGCAGTACTTC
CDR3aa: CAWSGGLNLYEQYF
v_gene: TRBV30
len: 14
abundance: NA
j_gene: TRBJ2-7
d_gene: NA

CDR3nt: TGTGCCAGCAGCGTAGAAGGAGGGGGACAGGACGATGAAAAACTGTTTTTT
CDR3aa: CASSVEGGGQDDEKLFF
v_gene: TRBV9
len: 17
abundance: NA
j_gene: TRBJ1-4
d_gene: TRBD1

CDR3nt: TGTGCCAGTAGTACAGGACAGGGAGTATCCACTGAAGCTTTCTTT
CDR3aa: CASSTGQGVSTEAFF
v_gene: TRBV19
len: 15
abundance: NA
j_gene: TRBJ1-1
d_gene: TRBD1

CDR3nt: TGTGCCTGGGGGGGCGGGTCCTCCTACGAGCAGTACTTC
CDR3aa: CAWGGGSSYEQYF
v_gene: TRBV30
len: 13
abundance: NA
j_gene: TRBJ2-7
d_gene: NA

CDR3nt: TGTGCCAGTAGTATATCCAGGGAGGTGAATCAGCCCCAGCATTTT
CDR3aa: CASSISREVNQPQHF
v_gene: TRBV19
len: 15
abundance: NA
j_gene: TRBJ1-5
d_gene: NA

CDR3nt: TGTGCCAGCAGTTTGTCCAGGGTCTCCTACGAGCAGTACTTC
CDR3aa: CASSLSRVSYEQYF
v_gene: TRBV27
len: 14
abundance: NA
j_gene: TRBJ2-7
d_gene: NA

CDR3nt: TGTGCCAGCAGTTACTCGGCTGTGGGCAGCGGGGAGCTGTTTTTT
CDR3aa: CASSYSAVGSGELFF
v_gene: TRBV6-5
len: 15
abundance: NA
j_gene: TRBJ2-2
d_gene: NA

CDR3nt: TGTGCCAGCAGTGACGGGACTTTGACTAGCTCCTATAATTCACCCCTCCACTTT
CDR3aa: CASSDGTLTSSYNSPLHF
v_gene: TRBV6-1
len: 18
abundance: NA
j_gene: TRBJ1-6
d_gene: NA

CDR3nt: TGTACCAGCAGCTTCGCGGGAGGGGAGGGCTACACCTTC
CDR3aa: CTSSFAGGEGYTF
v_gene: TRBV7-9
len: 13
abundance: NA
j_gene: TRBJ1-2
d_gene: NA

CDR3nt: TGTGCCACCAGCAGATACCTCAGGGGAGGACGGTATGGCTACACCTTC
CDR3aa: CATSRYLRGGRYGYTF
v_gene: TRBV15
len: 16
abundance: NA
j_gene: TRBJ1-2
d_gene: NA

CDR3nt: TGCGCCAGCAGCCCATCAGGGGTGGGCTACACCTTC
CDR3aa: CASSPSGVGYTF
v_gene: TRBV4-1
len: 12
abundance: NA
j_gene: TRBJ1-2
d_gene: NA

CDR3nt: TGTGCCAGCAGCTTACCTGATGAAAAACTGTTTTTT
CDR3aa: CASSLPDEKLFF
v_gene: TRBV11-2
len: 12
abundance: NA
j_gene: TRBJ1-4
d_gene: NA

CDR3nt: TGTGCCAGCACCCGAATGGGATACAATGAGCAGTTCTTC
CDR3aa: CASTRMGYNEQFF
v_gene: TRBV7-8
len: 13
abundance: NA
j_gene: TRBJ2-1
d_gene: NA

CDR3nt: TGTGCCAGCAGCTTGGGGACACACTACGAGCAGTACTTC
CDR3aa: CASSLGTHYEQYF
v_gene: TRBV5-6
len: 13
abundance: NA
j_gene: TRBJ2-7
d_gene: NA

CDR3nt: TGCGCCAGCAGCTTGGTTGGGCCCAGCACAGATACGCAGTATTTT
CDR3aa: CASSLVGPSTDTQYF
v_gene: TRBV5-1
len: 15
abundance: NA
j_gene: TRBJ2-3
d_gene: NA

CDR3nt: TGTGCCAGCAGCTCACCGGCCGGTGGCACTGAAGCTTTCTTT
CDR3aa: CASSSPAGGTEAFF
v_gene: TRBV5-6
len: 14
abundance: NA
j_gene: TRBJ1-1
d_gene: NA

CDR3nt: TGTGCCAGCAGCCAGGAACAAGGGGGCTACACCTTC
CDR3aa: CASSQEQGGYTF
v_gene: TRBV4-2
len: 12
abundance: NA
j_gene: TRBJ1-2
d_gene: NA

CDR3nt: TGTGCCAGCAGCTTAGCGGGAGGGCCTCCCTACAATGAGCAGTTCTTC
CDR3aa: CASSLAGGPPYNEQFF
v_gene: TRBV7-9
len: 16
abundance: NA
j_gene: TRBJ2-1
d_gene: TRBD2

CDR3nt: TGTGCCAGCAGTGTCGCAATGAACACTGAAGCTTTCTTT
CDR3aa: CASSVAMNTEAFF
v_gene: TRBV2
len: 13
abundance: NA
j_gene: TRBJ1-1
d_gene: NA

CDR3nt: TGTGCCAGCGTACAGGGGGCAGCCCAAGAGACCCAGTACTTC
CDR3aa: CASVQGAAQETQYF
v_gene: TRBV7-2
len: 14
abundance: NA
j_gene: TRBJ2-5
d_gene: TRBD1

CDR3nt: TGTGCCATCAGTGAGTCGACCCGAGCTTTCTTT
CDR3aa: CAISESTRAFF
v_gene: TRBV10-3
len: 11
abundance: NA
j_gene: TRBJ1-1
d_gene: NA

CDR3nt: TGTGCCAGCAGCGTAGGGGACGGTCGACCCCTCCACTTT
CDR3aa: CASSVGDGRPLHF
v_gene: TRBV9
len: 13
abundance: NA
j_gene: TRBJ1-6
d_gene: NA

CDR3nt: TGTGCCAGCAGCTTAGGTGGGGACTATGGCTACACCTTC
CDR3aa: CASSLGGDYGYTF
v_gene: TRBV7-3
len: 13
abundance: NA
j_gene: TRBJ1-2
d_gene: NA

CDR3nt: TGTGCCAGCAGTTACTCGGCCAGGGGTTTTTCGTACGAGCAGTACTTC
CDR3aa: CASSYSARGFSYEQYF
v_gene: TRBV6-5
len: 16
abundance: once
j_gene: TRBJ2-7
d_gene: NA

CDR3nt: TGCAGCGTTGGGGGTGGGGCAGGGATGCCGAGCTCCTACGAGCAGTACTTC
CDR3aa: CSVGGGAGMPSSYEQYF
v_gene: TRBV29-1
len: 17
abundance: NA
j_gene: TRBJ2-7
d_gene: NA

CDR3nt: TGTGCCAGCAGCGTAGGGACAGGGGGCACTGAAGCTTTCTTT
CDR3aa: CASSVGTGGTEAFF
v_gene: TRBV9
len: 14
abundance: NA
j_gene: TRBJ1-1
d_gene: TRBD1

CDR3nt: TGTGCCAGCAGCCTCTCGACAGAATTGAACACTGAAGCTTTCTTT
CDR3aa: CASSLSTELNTEAFF
v_gene: TRBV9
len: 15
abundance: NA
j_gene: TRBJ1-1
d_gene: NA

CDR3nt: TGTGCCTGGAGTAAGGGGCAGGGGGGACTTCTACCCCTATTGTACTTC
CDR3aa: CAWSKGQGGLLPLLYF
v_gene: TRBV30
len: 16
abundance: NA
j_gene: TRBJ2-7
d_gene: NA

CDR3nt: TGTGCCAGCAGCTTATGGGTACAGGGGTGGGCTGGTTTGGGATACACCTTC
CDR3aa: CASSLWVQGWAGLGYTF
v_gene: TRBV7-9
len: 17
abundance: few
j_gene: TRBJ1-2
d_gene: TRBD1

CDR3nt: TGTGCCAGCAGCTTATACCCCTCACCGGGACAGGGATCTGGAAACACCATATATTTT
CDR3aa: CASSLYPSPGQGSGNTIYF
v_gene: TRBV11-2
len: 19
abundance: NA
j_gene: TRBJ1-3
d_gene: TRBD1

CDR3nt: TGTGCCAGCAAGTTGGGCCCGGACGCTTTCTTT
CDR3aa: CASKLGPDAFF
v_gene: TRBV27
len: 11
abundance: few
j_gene: TRBJ1-1
d_gene: NA

CDR3nt: TGTGCCAGCCAACCCGAAGGGGACCTAAGGCAGCCCCAGCATTTT
CDR3aa: CASQPEGDLRQPQHF
v_gene: TRBV6-1
len: 15
abundance: NA
j_gene: TRBJ1-5
d_gene: NA

CDR3nt: TGCGCCAGCAGCCAGGACAGTTCCTACGAGCAGTACTTC
CDR3aa: CASSQDSSYEQYF
v_gene: TRBV4-3
len: 13
abundance: NA
j_gene: TRBJ2-7
d_gene: NA

CDR3nt: TGCGCCAGCAGCCAAGTAACAGGGCTTACCTACAATGAGCAGTTCTTC
CDR3aa: CASSQVTGLTYNEQFF
v_gene: TRBV4-1
len: 16
abundance: once
j_gene: TRBJ2-1
d_gene: NA

CDR3nt: TGCGCCAGCAGCCCGGAAGACAGGGGTGCTTGGAATGAGCAGTTCTTC
CDR3aa: CASSPEDRGAWNEQFF
v_gene: TRBV4-3
len: 16
abundance: NA
j_gene: TRBJ2-1
d_gene: TRBD1

CDR3nt: TGTGCCAGCAGTTCCCCGTTCGGCGGGAGGGGATGGGAGACCCAGTACTTC
CDR3aa: CASSSPFGGRGWETQYF
v_gene: TRBV28
len: 17
abundance: NA
j_gene: TRBJ2-5
d_gene: TRBD2

CDR3nt: TGTGCCAGCAGCTTAGGTGCAGGACTAGCGTCATTAGAGACCCAGTACTTC
CDR3aa: CASSLGAGLASLETQYF
v_gene: TRBV7-8
len: 17
abundance: NA
j_gene: TRBJ2-5
d_gene: TRBD2

CDR3nt: TGCGCCAGCAGGGATGCGGCTGAAGCTTTCTTT
CDR3aa: CASRDAAEAFF
v_gene: TRBV10-2
len: 11
abundance: NA
j_gene: TRBJ1-1
d_gene: NA

CDR3nt: TGTGCCAGCAGCTGGAGGGTAAATGAGCAGTTCTTC
CDR3aa: CASSWRVNEQFF
v_gene: TRBV5-6
len: 12
abundance: NA
j_gene: TRBJ2-1
d_gene: NA

CDR3nt: TGTGCCAGTCGGGACAGGGTGGGTGAAAAACTGTTTTTT
CDR3aa: CASRDRVGEKLFF
v_gene: TRBV6-1
len: 13
abundance: NA
j_gene: TRBJ1-4
d_gene: TRBD1

CDR3nt: TGTGCCAGCACCGGGCTGGCTAGCGGGGGTCCGCAGTACTTC
CDR3aa: CASTGLASGGPQYF
v_gene: TRBV6-5
len: 14
abundance: NA
j_gene: TRBJ2-7
d_gene: TRBD2

CDR3nt: TGTGCCAGCAGTTTGAGACAGGATAATTCACCCCTCCACTTT
CDR3aa: CASSLRQDNSPLHF
v_gene: TRBV28
len: 14
abundance: NA
j_gene: TRBJ1-6
d_gene: NA

CDR3nt: TGCAGCGTGGGGGGGTTAGCGGGCCAAGAGACCCAGTACTTC
CDR3aa: CSVGGLAGQETQYF
v_gene: TRBV29-1
len: 14
abundance: NA
j_gene: TRBJ2-5
d_gene: TRBD2

CDR3nt: TGTGCCAGCACCCGCTTGAATGAAGGGGCGGCTCAGCCCCAGCATTTT
CDR3aa: CASTRLNEGAAQPQHF
v_gene: TRBV7-3
len: 16
abundance: NA
j_gene: TRBJ1-5
d_gene: NA

CDR3nt: TGTGCCAGCAGTTACTCCCCGACAGGGGGATCCTACGAGCAGTACTTC
CDR3aa: CASSYSPTGGSYEQYF
v_gene: TRBV6-6
len: 16
abundance: NA
j_gene: TRBJ2-7
d_gene: TRBD1

CDR3nt: TGTGCCAGCAGCCCAAACAGGGGGCACTATGGCTACACCTTC
CDR3aa: CASSPNRGHYGYTF
v_gene: TRBV27
len: 14
abundance: NA
j_gene: TRBJ1-2
d_gene: TRBD1

CDR3nt: TGCGCCAGCAGCCAAGCCCATTCGGGGGGGCCTACAGATACGCAGTATTTT
CDR3aa: CASSQAHSGGPTDTQYF
v_gene: TRBV4-3
len: 17
abundance: NA
j_gene: TRBJ2-3
d_gene: TRBD2

CDR3nt: TGTGCCAGCTCACCAGGACAGACCTACGAGCAGTACTTC
CDR3aa: CASSPGQTYEQYF
v_gene: TRBV18
len: 13
abundance: NA
j_gene: TRBJ2-7
d_gene: NA

CDR3nt: TGTGCCAGCAGCTACGGATTCACAGATACGCAGTATTTT
CDR3aa: CASSYGFTDTQYF
v_gene: TRBV7-9
len: 13
abundance: NA
j_gene: TRBJ2-3
d_gene: NA

CDR3nt: TGTGCCAGCTCACCACAGGGGCAGACTAATGAAAAACTGTTTTTT
CDR3aa: CASSPQGQTNEKLFF
v_gene: TRBV18
len: 15
abundance: NA
j_gene: TRBJ1-4
d_gene: NA

CDR3nt: TGTGCCAGCAGCTCCGTAACTGAAGCTTTCTTT
CDR3aa: CASSSVTEAFF
v_gene: TRBV11-2
len: 11
abundance: NA
j_gene: TRBJ1-1
d_gene: NA

CDR3nt: TGTGCCAGCAGTCGACTAGCGGGAGACCACAATGAGCAGTTCTTC
CDR3aa: CASSRLAGDHNEQFF
v_gene: TRBV28
len: 15
abundance: NA
j_gene: TRBJ2-1
d_gene: TRBD2